This T cell receptor (beta chain) came from a study of technical replicates of blood from several donors. Trimming stripped 0 bases from V and 9 bases from J, with 10 bases between. Germline V gene lookup returns CDR1 MNHEY and CDR2 SMNVEV (reference sequence). CDR3 length: 13 residues. Profiling relied on immunoSEQ multiplex PCR, and the TCRdb table lists in-frame clones only, not all of them. Among under 50,000 clones listed, 96% were seen once. V and J are TRBV27 and TRBJ2-3; D possibly corresponds to TRBD2 (6 bases). The source of this sequence is a human donor in good health. The sequencing sample was made of T cells isolated from PBMCs. CDR3 DNA sequence: TGTGCCAGCAGTTTATCGCGGGGCCGGACGCAGTATTTT. It specifies CASSLSRGRTQYF.